The clone carrying this TCR beta chain was detected only a few times. The antigen remains undetermined. Generated by immunoSEQ multiplex PCR, the TCRdb table keeps only in-frame clones and is missing some. The sample lists more than 80,000 clones, around 90% occurring once. The data are from a study of T cell responses to AZD1222 COVID-19 vaccine. General study findings and limits: Unmutated variant regions are reportedly the target of nearly half of TCRs that are spike-specific. Donors were largely white British and mainly female; clonal diversity was possibly underestimated.

The V and J ends lost 4 bases and 6 bases, in that order; junction bases with no gene match: 2. The CDR3 has 13 residues. Germline V CDR1 and CDR2: SGHTA, FQGTGA. The clonotype was recovered from an adult in good health. This sequence joins TRBV7-3 and TRBJ1-5, with 8 bases matching TRBD1. Specimen: peripheral blood, collected on day 0 of AZD1222 vaccination. CDR3 amino acids: CASSSGTGQPQHF. CDR3 DNA sequence: TGTGCCAGCAGCTCAGGGACAGGTCAGCCCCAGCATTTT.